The 8 T cell receptor beta chains below all came from one sample that was sequenced in a study of blood T cell repertoires in COVID-19. Repertoires were generated with immunoSEQ multiplex PCR, while TCRdb's copy carries only in-frame clones and drops some. The table includes 150,000 to 200,000 clones, roughly 85% detected once. The sample taken for sequencing was peripheral blood. Every receptor here comes from a human donor with acute or convalescent COVID-19. The donor label of this sample is uncertain.

The V and J genes are TRBV7-9 and TRBJ1-3; maybe TRBD1 (6 bases). This CDR3 is built from 13 residues. V shed 6 bases and J shed 1 base, with 7 bases lying between them. The germline CDR1 and CDR2 sequences are SEHNR and FQNEAQ (reference sequence). CDR3 amino acids: CASRTGSGNTIYF. The CDR3 DNA sequence: TGTGCCAGCAGAACAGGGTCTGGAAACACCATATATTTT.

This chain joins TRBV6-5 and TRBJ1-3, with D perhaps matching TRBD1 (6 bases). Germline V gives CDR1 MNHEY, CDR2 SVGAGI. Trimming took 7 bases from V and 3 from J, leaving 13 bases between them. The length of the CDR3 is 14 residues. The CDR3 region is CASTFSDSGNTIYF. CDR3 sequence (DNA): TGTGCCAGCACCTTTTCGGACAGTGGAAACACCATATATTTT.

Here the CDR3 reads CASSPRDRVNIQYF. The CDR3 region has the DNA TGTGCCAGCAGCCCCCGGGACAGGGTGAACATTCAGTACTTC. The V and J genes are TRBV5-8 and TRBJ2-4; TRBD1 agrees at 9 bases. Germline V CDR1 and CDR2: SGHTS, YDEGEE. The CDR3 loop spans 14 amino acids. V shed 4 bases and J 7 bases; nucleotides not matched to a gene: 6.

A few counts support this clone. J is TRBJ2-6 and V is TRBV19; TRBD2 aligns across 7 bases. CDR3 length equals 17 residues. V was pared by 8 bases and J by 0 bases, with 10 bases of the junction left unmatched. CDR1 LNHDA and CDR2 SQIVND come from the germline V gene (reference sequence). The CDR3 region is CASQRGGLISGANVLTF. The CDR3 DNA follows: TGTGCCAGTCAGCGCGGGGGTCTCATCTCTGGGGCCAACGTCCTGACTTTC.

The chain has TRBV27 and TRBJ1-2; D may be TRBD1 (6 bases). This CDR3 is 15 amino acids long. Germline-derived CDR1 and CDR2 are MNHEY and SMNVEV (reference sequence). The V and J ends lost 0 bases and 3 bases respectively, with 11 bases between them. The CDR3 coding sequence is TGTGCCAGCAGTTTATCGGGGGCCTTATACTATGGCTACACCTTC. Its protein product is CASSLSGALYYGYTF.

V usage is TRBV5-1 and J usage is TRBJ1-1; a weak D match, TRBD1 (6 bases). Germline assignment: CDR1 SGHRS and CDR2 YFSETQ. This CDR3 has 14 residues. Trimming removed 4 bases from V and 7 bases from J, with 17 bases in between. The CDR3 nucleotides read TGCGCCAGCAGCCCATCCAGGCAGGGGATTGAAGCTTTCTTT. It encodes CASSPSRQGIEAFF.

The chain links TRBV9 to TRBJ1-1; the D gene is possibly TRBD1 (5 bases). CDR3 length equals 14 residues. The germline gives CDR1 SGDLS, CDR2 YYNGEE. V was pared by 4 bases and J by 5 bases, with 15 bases between. The CDR3 DNA is TGTGCCAGCAGCTTACAGGTCGGAGAGACTGAAGCTTTCTTT. This gives the protein CASSLQVGETEAFF.

This clone was recorded a few times. In DNA, the CDR3 is TGCGCCAGCAGCCTCGAAGGCGGAGGGCCCCAGCATTTT. It translates to CASSLEGGGPQHF. The V and J genes are TRBV5-1 and TRBJ1-5; D is uncertain. V was shortened by 4 bases and J by 9 bases, with 14 bases between the two germline ends. The CDR3 spans 13 residues. Germline V gives CDR1 SGHRS, CDR2 YFSETQ.